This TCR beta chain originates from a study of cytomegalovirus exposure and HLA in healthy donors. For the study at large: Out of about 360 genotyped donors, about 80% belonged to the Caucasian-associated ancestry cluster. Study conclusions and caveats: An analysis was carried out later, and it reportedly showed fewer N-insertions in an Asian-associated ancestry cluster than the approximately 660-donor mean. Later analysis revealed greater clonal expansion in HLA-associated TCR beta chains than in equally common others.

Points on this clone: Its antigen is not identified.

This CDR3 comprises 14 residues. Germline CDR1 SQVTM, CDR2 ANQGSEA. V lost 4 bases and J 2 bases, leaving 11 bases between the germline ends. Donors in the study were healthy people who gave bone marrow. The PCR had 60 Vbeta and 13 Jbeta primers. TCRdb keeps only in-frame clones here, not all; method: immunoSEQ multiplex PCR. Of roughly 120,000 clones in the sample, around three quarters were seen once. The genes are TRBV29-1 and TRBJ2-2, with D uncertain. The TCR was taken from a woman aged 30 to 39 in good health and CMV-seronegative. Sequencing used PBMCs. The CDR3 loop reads CSVAVDANTGELFF. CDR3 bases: TGCAGCGTTGCGGTTGATGCCAACACCGGGGAGCTGTTTTTT.